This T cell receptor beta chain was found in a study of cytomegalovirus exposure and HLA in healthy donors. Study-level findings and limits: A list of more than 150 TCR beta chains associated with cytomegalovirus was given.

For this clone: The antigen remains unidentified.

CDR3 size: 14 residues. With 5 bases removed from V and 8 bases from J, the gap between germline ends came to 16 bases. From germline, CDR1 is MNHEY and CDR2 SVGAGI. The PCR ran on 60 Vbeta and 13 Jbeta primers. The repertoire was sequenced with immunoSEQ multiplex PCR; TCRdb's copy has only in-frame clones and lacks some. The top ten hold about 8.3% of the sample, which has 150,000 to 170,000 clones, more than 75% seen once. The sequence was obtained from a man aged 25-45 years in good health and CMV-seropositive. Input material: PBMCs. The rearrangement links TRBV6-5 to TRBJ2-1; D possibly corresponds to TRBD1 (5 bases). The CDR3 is CASSPTSRADEQFF. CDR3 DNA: TGTGCCAGCAGTCCCACCAGCAGGGCGGATGAGCAGTTCTTC.